This T cell receptor (beta chain) derives from a study of monozygotic twins with inflammatory bowel disease. From the 5' RACE reads, TCRdb lists one entry per CDR3 protein and no DNA. The listing contains roughly 150,000 distinct CDR3 sequences. This CDR3 comprises 13 residues. The TCR sequence derives from a human donor with ulcerative colitis or Crohn's disease, or a healthy co-twin of an affected twin (not recorded which). J is TRBJ2-5 and V is TRBV21-1; TCRdb reports TRBD1, a call that lacks DNA to check it against. TRBV21-1 is a listed pseudogene. Sequenced: blood. The CDR3 spells CASRQGGQETQYF.